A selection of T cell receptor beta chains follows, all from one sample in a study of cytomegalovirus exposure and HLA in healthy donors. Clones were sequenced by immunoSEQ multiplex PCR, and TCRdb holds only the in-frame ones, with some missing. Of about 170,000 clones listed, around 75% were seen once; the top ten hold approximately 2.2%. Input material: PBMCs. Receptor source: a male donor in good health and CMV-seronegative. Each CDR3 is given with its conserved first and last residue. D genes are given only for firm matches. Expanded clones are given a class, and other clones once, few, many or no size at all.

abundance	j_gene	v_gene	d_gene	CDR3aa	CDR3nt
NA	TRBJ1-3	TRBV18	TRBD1	CASSLLQGVYGNTIYF	TGTGCCAGCTCACTCCTGCAGGGGGTCTATGGAAACACCATATATTTT
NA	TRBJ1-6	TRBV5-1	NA	CASSFGPNNSPLHF	TGCGCCAGCAGCTTTGGGCCGAATAATTCACCCCTCCACTTT
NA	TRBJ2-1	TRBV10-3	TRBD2	CAISERGVDEQFF	TGTGCCATCAGTGAGCGGGGGGTAGATGAGCAGTTCTTC
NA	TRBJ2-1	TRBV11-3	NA	CASSPGNGGNEQFF	TGTGCCAGCAGCCCCGGGAACGGGGGCAATGAGCAGTTCTTC
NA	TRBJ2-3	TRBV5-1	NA	CASSPGLTRGTDTQYF	TGCGCCAGCAGCCCGGGTCTCACTAGGGGCACAGATACGCAGTATTTT
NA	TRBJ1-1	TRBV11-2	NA	CASSLGAGAFF	TGTGCCAGCAGCTTAGGGGCAGGCGCTTTCTTT
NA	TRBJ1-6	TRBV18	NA	CASSPENSPLHF	TGTGCCAGCTCACCAGAGAATTCACCCCTCCACTTT
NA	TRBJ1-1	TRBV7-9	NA	CASSLTRQGNTEAFF	TGTGCCAGCAGCTTAACGAGGCAGGGGAACACTGAAGCTTTCTTT
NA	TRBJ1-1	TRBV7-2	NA	CASSLDAGYTEAFF	TGTGCCAGCAGCTTAGACGCGGGATACACTGAAGCTTTCTTT
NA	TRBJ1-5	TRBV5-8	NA	CASSLGTPGRPQHF	TGTGCCAGCAGCTTGGGGACTCCCGGGAGGCCCCAGCATTTT
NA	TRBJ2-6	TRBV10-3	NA	CAIKIRLAGANVLTF	TGTGCCATCAAGATCAGGCTTGCTGGGGCCAACGTCCTGACTTTC
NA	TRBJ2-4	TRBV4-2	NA	CASSLTGGITKNIQYF	TGTGCCAGCAGCCTCACCGGAGGGATAACCAAAAACATTCAGTACTTC
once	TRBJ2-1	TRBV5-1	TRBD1	CASSLGDRPYNEQFF	TGCGCCAGCAGCTTGGGGGACAGACCCTACAATGAGCAGTTCTTC
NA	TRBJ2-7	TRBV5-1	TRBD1	CASSTGTGGYEQYF	TGCGCCAGCAGCACTGGGACAGGGGGCTACGAGCAGTACTTC
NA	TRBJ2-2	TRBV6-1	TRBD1	CATKVLTGSAGELFF	TGTGCCACCAAAGTATTGACAGGGTCCGCCGGGGAGCTGTTTTTT
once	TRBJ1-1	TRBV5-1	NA	CASSLDRVNTEAFF	TGCGCCAGCAGCTTGGATCGGGTGAACACTGAAGCTTTCTTT
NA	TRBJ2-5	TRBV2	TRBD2	CASSEQAGGEETQYF	TGTGCCAGCAGTGAGCAAGCGGGGGGAGAGGAGACCCAGTACTTC
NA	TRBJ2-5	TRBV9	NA	CASSVGAQMKETQYF	TGTGCCAGCAGCGTGGGGGCCCAGATGAAAGAGACCCAGTACTTC
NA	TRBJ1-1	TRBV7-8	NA	CASSAKGRRGTEAFF	TGTGCCAGCAGCGCCAAGGGCCGCAGGGGCACTGAAGCTTTCTTT
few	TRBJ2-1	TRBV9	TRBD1	CASSVVGTGENEQFF	TGTGCCAGCAGCGTAGTTGGGACAGGGGAGAATGAGCAGTTCTTC
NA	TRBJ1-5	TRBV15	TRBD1	CATSRDRGGGNQPQHF	TGTGCCACCAGCAGGGACAGGGGAGGAGGCAATCAGCCCCAGCATTTT
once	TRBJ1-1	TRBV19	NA	CASSIGRDTEAFF	TGTGCCAGTAGTATAGGGCGGGACACTGAAGCTTTCTTT
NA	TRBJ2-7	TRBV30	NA	CAWREVGTTYEQYF	TGTGCCTGGAGGGAGGTGGGTACAACCTACGAGCAGTACTTC
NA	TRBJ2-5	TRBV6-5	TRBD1	CASSYRTGRPGTQYF	TGTGCCAGCAGTTACCGGACAGGGCGCCCGGGGACCCAGTACTTC
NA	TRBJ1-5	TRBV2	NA	CASRGSQNKGQPQHF	TGTGCCAGCAGAGGGAGCCAGAACAAGGGACAGCCCCAGCATTTT
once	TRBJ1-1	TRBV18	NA	CASSPGRTEAFF	TGTGCCAGCTCCCCTGGGAGGACTGAAGCTTTCTTT
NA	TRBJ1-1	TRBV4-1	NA	CASSQTGNTEAFF	TGCGCCAGCAGCCAAACAGGTAACACTGAAGCTTTCTTT
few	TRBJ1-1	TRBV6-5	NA	CASTWGGPNTEAFF	TGTGCCAGCACTTGGGGGGGCCCGAACACTGAAGCTTTCTTT
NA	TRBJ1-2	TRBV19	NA	CASSIAASRPGGYTF	TGTGCCAGTAGTATAGCTGCAAGCCGTCCGGGTGGCTACACCTTC
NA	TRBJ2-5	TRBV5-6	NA	CASSPGQETQYF	TGTGCCAGCAGCCCGGGCCAAGAGACCCAGTACTTC
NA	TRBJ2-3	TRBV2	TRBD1	CASSAELGQGIAKDTQYF	TGTGCCAGCAGCGCCGAACTCGGACAGGGTATTGCCAAAGATACGCAGTATTTT
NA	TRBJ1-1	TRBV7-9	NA	CASSLPQTEAFF	TGTGCCAGCAGCTTACCGCAGACTGAAGCTTTCTTT
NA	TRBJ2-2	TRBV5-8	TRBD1	CAIGTANTGELFF	TGTGCCATCGGGACAGCGAACACCGGGGAGCTGTTTTTT
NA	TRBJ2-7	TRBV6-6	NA	CASSYWATYEQYF	TGTGCCAGCAGTTACTGGGCTACCTACGAGCAGTACTTC
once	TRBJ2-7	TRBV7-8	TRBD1	CASTLGTGTAYEQYF	TGTGCCAGCACCTTGGGGACAGGGACAGCCTACGAGCAGTACTTC
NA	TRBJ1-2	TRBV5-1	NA	CASSSAGYGYTF	TGCGCCAGCAGCTCCGCCGGCTATGGCTACACCTTC
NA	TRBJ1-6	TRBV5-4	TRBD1	CASSLGVRDRVESPLHF	TGTGCCAGCAGCTTGGGAGTTCGAGACAGGGTCGAGTCACCCCTCCACTTT
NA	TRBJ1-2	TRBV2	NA	CASSPERRVNYGYTF	TGTGCCAGCAGTCCCGAGAGGAGGGTTAACTATGGCTACACCTTC
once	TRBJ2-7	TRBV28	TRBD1	CASSPGTVRSYEQYF	TGTGCCAGCAGCCCGGGGACAGTCAGATCCTACGAGCAGTACTTC
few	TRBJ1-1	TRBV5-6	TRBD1	CASSLSQGAVSEAFF	TGTGCCAGCAGCTTGTCGCAGGGGGCAGTCTCTGAAGCTTTCTTT
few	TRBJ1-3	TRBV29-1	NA	CSVEGALGNTIYF	TGCAGCGTTGAAGGCGCGTTGGGAAACACCATATATTTT
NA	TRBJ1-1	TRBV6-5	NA	CASSYSRRLGTEAFF	TGTGCCAGCAGTTACTCGAGGCGCCTTGGCACTGAAGCTTTCTTT
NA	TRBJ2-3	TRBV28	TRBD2	CASSLQRGSRTDTQYF	TGTGCCAGCAGTTTGCAGCGGGGGAGTCGCACAGATACGCAGTATTTT
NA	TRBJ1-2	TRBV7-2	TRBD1	CASSRVLGQGARNYGYTF	TGTGCCAGCAGCCGCGTCCTAGGACAGGGGGCGCGAAACTATGGCTACACCTTC
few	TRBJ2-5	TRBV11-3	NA	CASSKGVRETQYF	TGTGCCAGCAGCAAAGGGGTTCGGGAGACCCAGTACTTC
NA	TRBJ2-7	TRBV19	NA	CASSIRGAPLYEQYF	TGTGCCAGTAGTATCCGGGGGGCCCCCCTCTACGAGCAGTACTTC
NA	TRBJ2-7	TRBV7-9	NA	CASSLAGPSYEQYF	TGTGCCAGCAGCTTAGCGGGGCCCTCTTACGAGCAGTACTTC
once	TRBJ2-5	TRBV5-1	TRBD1	CASSTTGGRETQYF	TGCGCCAGCAGCACAACAGGGGGCCGAGAGACCCAGTACTTC
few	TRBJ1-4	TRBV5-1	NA	CASSRGQAVWEKLFF	TGCGCCAGCAGCAGGGGTCAGGCTGTATGGGAAAAACTGTTTTTT
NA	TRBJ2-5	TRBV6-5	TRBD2	CASRTSGGAGETQYF	TGTGCCAGCAGGACTAGCGGGGGGGCCGGGGAGACCCAGTACTTC
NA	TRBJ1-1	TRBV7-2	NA	CASSLTQGWAFF	TGTGCCAGCAGCTTAACGCAGGGGTGGGCTTTCTTT
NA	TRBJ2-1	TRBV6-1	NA	CASSLTTVNEQFF	TGTGCCAGCAGTCTCACGACAGTCAATGAGCAGTTCTTC
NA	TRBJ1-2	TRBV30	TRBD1	CAWSRGGDRRMGGYTF	TGTGCCTGGTCCAGAGGAGGGGACAGAAGAATGGGTGGCTACACCTTC
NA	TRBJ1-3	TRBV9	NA	CASSVTGLSGNTIYF	TGTGCCAGCAGCGTTACAGGGCTCTCTGGAAACACCATATATTTT